The 31 T cell receptor beta chains reported below all come from one sample, sequenced in a study of blood T cells in healthy people across ages. Primed by a sample-barcoded 5' primer and a J-beta primer mix, a second PCR proceeded for 7 to 11 cycles. TCRdb re-derived calls from the 5' RACE reads in MiXCR, one entry per CDR3 protein. The sample lists approximately 850,000 distinct CDR3 sequences, 44% seen once, with around 18% in the top ten. The sample was blood. These receptors were collected from a man aged 55 to 70 in good health.

The rearrangement links TRBV18 to TRBJ2-5; a possible D gene is TRBD1 (6 bases). The germline V gene has CDR1 KGHSH and CDR2 LQKENI. With 6 bases removed from V and 2 bases from J, the gap between germline ends came to 19 bases. CDR3 length equals 16 residues. The CDR3 sequence: CASSPAGTLGQETQYF. Here the CDR3 DNA reads TGTGCCAGCTCCCCAGCCGGGACACTAGGACAAGAGACCCAGTACTTC.

This clonotype was seen a handful of times. V is TRBV12-3 or TRBV12-4 and J is TRBJ1-2; D may be TRBD1 (6 bases). V lost 5 bases and J lost 7, with 14 bases in between. This CDR3 spans 13 amino acids. This CDR3 is CASSPLRQAGYTF. Here the CDR3 DNA reads TGTGCCAGCAGTCCCCTCCGACAGGCTGGCTACACCTTC.

V usage is TRBV5-5 and J usage is TRBJ1-1; D not certain. The germline V and J ends were trimmed by 4 bases and 1 base, with 8 bases remaining between them. This CDR3 is 13 amino acids long. Germline V gene lookup returns CDR1 SGHKS and CDR2 YYEKEE (reference sequence). CDR3 in amino acids: CASSNAPNTEAFF. The CDR3 DNA reads as TGTGCCAGCAGCAATGCCCCGAACACTGAAGCTTTCTTT.

This clonotype occurred a few times. The genes are TRBV20-1 and TRBJ2-1; 8 bases map to TRBD1. The germline CDR1 and CDR2 sequences are DFQATT and SNEGSKA (reference sequence). The J segment lost 0 bases and the V segment lost 4 bases, leaving 5 bases of the junction unmatched. There are 15 residues in the CDR3. CDR3 nucleotide sequence: TGCAGTGCTAAGGGACAGGTTACCTCCTACAATGAGCAGTTCTTC. Protein sequence: CSAKGQVTSYNEQFF.

The sample holds a few counts of this clonotype. The rearrangement uses TRBV3-1 and TRBJ2-1; TRBD2 aligns across 8 bases. Germline assignment: CDR1 LGHDT and CDR2 YNNKEL (reference sequence). Losses at the gene ends were 5 bases for V and 3 bases for J; bases not matched to a gene: 6. CDR3 length: 15 amino acids. CDR3 coding DNA: TGTGCCAGCAGCAAAACGGGGGGGGTCTACAATGAGCAGTTCTTC. Translating gives CASSKTGGVYNEQFF.

This clonotype came up a few times. The V call is TRBV30, the J call TRBJ2-1; 8 bases are a match to TRBD1. Trimming at V came to 0 bases and at J to 0 bases, leaving 4 bases not matched to a gene. The CDR3 totals 16 residues. The germline CDR1 and CDR2 sequences are GTSNPN and SVGIG (reference sequence). CDR3 residues: CAWSVTGTGSYNEQFF. In DNA, the CDR3 is TGTGCCTGGAGTGTAACCGGGACAGGCTCCTACAATGAGCAGTTCTTC. The variable domain in full, with the rest retrieved from reference TRBV30 and TRBJ2-1, is SQTIHQWPATLVQPVGSPLSLECTVEGTSNPNLYWYRQAAGRGLQLLFYSVGIGQISSEVPQNLSASRPQDRQFILSSKKLLLSDSGFYLCAWSVTGTGSYNEQFFGPGTRLTVL.

The genes are TRBV10-3 and TRBJ2-7; D possibly uses TRBD1 or TRBD2 (5 bases each). Trimming took off 4 bases at V and 3 bases at J, with 10 bases between the two ends. Germline CDR1 and CDR2: ENHRY and SYGVKD. The CDR3 contains 13 residues. The DNA for the CDR3 is TGTGCCATCAGTGGGGGACGCGGCTACGAGCAGTACTTC. Translating gives CAISGGRGYEQYF.

The rearrangement uses TRBV29-1 and TRBJ1-6, with TRBD1 identical over 8 bases. Per germline, CDR1 SQVTM and CDR2 ANQGSEA. This CDR3 is built from 13 residues. The V and J ends lost 4 bases and 10 bases, in that order; junction bases with no gene match: 6. The CDR3 sequence is CSVGQGSDSPLHF. CDR3 in DNA: TGCAGCGTTGGACAGGGGTCTGACTCACCCCTCCACTTT.

The J gene is TRBJ2-1, the V gene TRBV14, with 7 bases that match TRBD2. This CDR3 region has 15 residues. The junction had 8 bases not matched to a gene; V was cut back by 6 bases and J by 3 bases. CDR1 and CDR2 from the germline V gene are SGHDN and FVKESK. DNA for the CDR3: TGTGCCAGCAGTTTGCGGCGGGGGTACTACAATGAGCAGTTCTTC. It codes for CASSLRRGYYNEQFF.

This clonotype was detected a few times. This sequence joins TRBV7-9 and TRBJ1-2; D not resolved. The CDR3 spans 14 residues. Looked up from germline, CDR1 is SEHNR and CDR2 is FQNEAQ (reference sequence). With 1 base removed from V and 8 bases from J, the gap between germline ends came to 14 bases. This CDR3 reads CASSLEEGSGGYTF. In DNA, the CDR3 is TGTGCCAGCAGCTTAGAAGAGGGAAGCGGAGGCTACACCTTC.

A few counts support this clonotype. The J gene is TRBJ2-2, the V gene TRBV4-3; D is unresolved. The germline CDR1 and CDR2 sequences are LGHNA and YSLEER. Trimming left V 0 bases short and J 5 bases short, with 10 bases between. This CDR3 contains 15 residues. CDR3 sequence (DNA): TGCGCCAGCAGCCAAGAGTGGGCGAGGACCGGGGAGCTGTTTTTT. This gives the protein CASSQEWARTGELFF.

This clonotype was recorded a few times. J is TRBJ2-1 and V is TRBV2; 7 bases are a match to TRBD1. The germline V gene encodes CDR1 SNHLY and CDR2 FYNNEI. The V and J ends lost 7 bases and 11 bases, in that order; junction bases with no gene match: 8. The CDR3 contains 12 residues. The CDR3 DNA follows: TGTGCCAGCATGGGACAGCGTGATAAGCAGTTCTTC. Its protein product is CASMGQRDKQFF.

The chain uses TRBV6-2 or TRBV6-3 and TRBJ2-3; D gene unclear. The CDR3 is 12 amino acids. Germline V gives CDR1 MNHEY, CDR2 SVGEGT. With 0 bases removed from V and 8 bases from J, the gap between germline ends came to 6 bases. This chain's CDR3 is CASSYSRRTQYF. In nucleotides, the CDR3 is TGTGCCAGCAGTTACTCGAGGCGTACGCAGTATTTT.

This chain connects TRBV13 to TRBJ1-3; D not certain. The V gene lost 6 bases and the J gene lost 1 base, with 10 bases spanning the gap. Germline V gene data show CDR1 as PRHDT and CDR2 as FYEKMQ (reference sequence). This CDR3 region has 14 residues. Written as DNA, the CDR3 is TGTGCCAGCAGTTTTAGGCATTCTGGAAACACCATATATTTT. Amino acid sequence: CASSFRHSGNTIYF.

The J gene is TRBJ2-2, the V gene TRBV9, with TRBD1 as a possible D gene (6 bases). Trimming left V 4 bases short and J 0 bases short, with 10 bases between. Germline values: CDR1 SGDLS, CDR2 YYNGEE. This CDR3 comprises 15 residues. Written as DNA, the CDR3 is TGTGCCAGCAGCTCTGGGGGCTCGAACACCGGGGAGCTGTTTTTT. It is translated as CASSSGGSNTGELFF. Complete variable domain (other parts from reference TRBV9 and TRBJ2-2): DSGVTQTPKHLITATGQRVTLRCSPRSGDLSVYWYQQSLDQGLQFLIQYYNGEERAKGNILERFSAQQFPDLHSELNLSSLELGDSALYFCASSSGGSNTGELFFGEGSRLTVL.

The chain recombines TRBV29-1 with TRBJ1-2; 8 positions agree with TRBD1. The V gene's germline CDR1 is SQVTM and CDR2 ANQGSEA. The CDR3 is 14 residues long. With V trimmed by 0 bases and J by 7 bases, 7 bases remained unmatched. The CDR3 bases are TGCAGCGTTGAAGATCGCCAGGGGGCGGGTGGCTACACCTTC. Translation gives CSVEDRQGAGGYTF.

This chain uses TRBV24-1 with TRBJ2-3, with 7 bases aligning to TRBD2. CDR3 length: 12 amino acids. Germline-derived CDR1 and CDR2 are KGHDR and SFDVKD. V lost 3 bases to trimming and J lost 10 bases; unmatched junction nucleotides: 3. DNA of the CDR3: TGTGCCACCAGTGATGGGGGGGGTGCGCAGTATTTT. It encodes CATSDGGGAQYF.

This clonotype was counted a few times. The V and J genes are TRBV20-1 and TRBJ2-3; 7 bases fit TRBD1. Germline V gene data show CDR1 as DFQATT and CDR2 as SNEGSKA (reference sequence). The CDR3 spans 13 residues. The CDR3 protein is CSLPGGPTDTQYF. CDR3 DNA: TGCAGCCTCCCAGGGGGACCCACAGATACGCAGTATTTT.

The V call is TRBV7-3, the J call TRBJ2-7; D gene ambiguous. This CDR3 is built from 15 residues. The V gene's germline CDR1 is SGHTA and CDR2 FQGTGA. The ends were cut back, 5 bases at V and 2 bases at J, with 16 bases in the middle. The chain's CDR3 is CASSPEPSSAYEQYF. CDR3 DNA sequence: TGTGCCAGCAGCCCCGAGCCCAGCTCCGCCTACGAGCAGTACTTC.

This chain joins TRBV5-1 and TRBJ2-2; a possible D gene is TRBD1 (7 bases). The CDR3 runs 15 residues. Trimming took off 4 bases at V and 0 bases at J, with 10 bases between the two ends. Germline CDR1 and CDR2: SGHRS and YFSETQ. Here the CDR3 reads CASSPGGPNTGELFF. CDR3 bases: TGCGCCAGCAGCCCAGGGGGGCCGAACACCGGGGAGCTGTTTTTT.

For this clonotype: An end of the junction differs from the germline gene, which may be a read error. The CDR3 DNA is TGTACCAGCAGCTCGGTGGGGGGGATCTACGAGCAGTACTTC. Translating it yields CTSSSVGGIYEQYF. The chain is built from TRBV7-9 and TRBJ2-7; TRBD2 agrees at 7 bases. CDR3 size: 14 residues. From germline, CDR1 is SEHNR and CDR2 FQNEAQ (reference sequence).

The rearrangement links TRBV28 to TRBJ1-5; perhaps TRBD1 as D (6 bases). The CDR3 is 18 residues long. Germline values: CDR1 MDHEN, CDR2 SYDVKM. V lost 6 bases, J lost 4 bases, and 25 bases lay in between. This CDR3 is CASSHTFGQQMFNQPQHF. CDR3 sequence (DNA): TGTGCCAGCAGCCATACCTTCGGACAGCAAATGTTTAATCAGCCCCAGCATTTT. The full variable domain, rest sourced from reference TRBV28 and TRBJ1-5, is DVKVTQSSRYLVKRTGEKVFLECVQDMDHENMFWYRQDPGLGLRLIYFSYDVKMKEKGDIPEGYSVSREKKERFSLILESASTNQTSMYLCASSHTFGQQMFNQPQHFGDGTRLSIL.

This clonotype was counted only a few times. This sequence joins TRBV20-1 and TRBJ2-1; D is ambiguous. The DNA matches TRBJ2-7 better at its end, which makes the J call doubtful. This CDR3 contains 14 residues. Germline V gives CDR1 DFQATT, CDR2 SNEGSKA (reference sequence). The CDR3 is CSAFMVGSYNEQYF. For the CDR3, the DNA is TGCAGTGCTTTTATGGTAGGCTCCTACAATGAGCAGTACTTC.

The rearrangement uses TRBV6-6 and TRBJ2-7; 12 bases match TRBD2. Germline CDR1 MNHNY, CDR2 SVGAGI (reference sequence). CDR3 length equals 16 residues. Trimming cost V 5 bases and J 4 bases; bases outside gene matches: 9. The CDR3 region is CASSDRASGGAYEQYF. DNA for the CDR3: TGTGCCAGCAGTGACCGGGCTAGCGGGGGGGCATACGAGCAGTACTTC.

This sequence joins TRBV7-9 and TRBJ2-3; D is unclear. V lost 5 bases and J lost 4, with 13 bases in between. Germline CDR1 SEHNR, CDR2 FQNEAQ (reference sequence). The CDR3 runs 14 residues. CDR3 in amino acids: CASSVQAFADTQYF. The CDR3 DNA sequence: TGTGCCAGCAGCGTTCAGGCGTTCGCAGATACGCAGTATTTT.

The chain recombines TRBV5-6 with TRBJ2-1; 12 bases fit TRBD2. The germline CDR1 and CDR2 sequences are SGHDT and YYEEEE. This CDR3 has 15 residues. After removal of 4 bases from V and 9 bases from J, the junction contained 8 bases not matched to a gene. The DNA for the CDR3 is TGTGCCAGCAGCATAACTAGCGGGGGGCGTGCTGAGCAGTTCTTC. This encodes CASSITSGGRAEQFF.

In this sample, this clonotype turned up once. A much bigger clone sits one base away, suggesting this may be a read error. The chain uses TRBV27 and TRBJ2-1; 12 nucleotides align to TRBD2. Germline V lookup: CDR1 MNHEY, CDR2 SMNVEV (reference sequence). CDR3 length equals 16 residues. CDR3 DNA: TGTGCCGGCAGTTTAGGGCTAGCGGGGGGGCGGGATGAGCAGTTCTTC. Encoded protein: CAGSLGLAGGRDEQFF.

The V call is TRBV6-2 or TRBV6-3, the J call TRBJ2-3, with TRBD2 identical over 9 bases. J gave up 4 bases and V 0 bases, and 14 bases lay outside the gene matches. This CDR3 spans 19 amino acids. The germline gives CDR1 MNHEY, CDR2 SVGEGT. The CDR3 is CASSYSTILTSGAPDTQYF. The CDR3 DNA reads TGTGCCAGCAGTTACTCAACTATTCTGACTAGCGGAGCCCCAGATACGCAGTATTTT.

This chain links TRBV30 with TRBJ1-2; possible D gene TRBD1, 5 bases. Trimming removed 3 bases from V and 4 bases from J, with 9 bases in between. The CDR3 length is 12 residues. Germline-derived CDR1 and CDR2 are GTSNPN and SVGIG (reference sequence). The DNA for the CDR3 is TGTGCCTGGAGCATGGACACCTATGGCTACACCTTC. Translated: CAWSMDTYGYTF.

J is TRBJ2-5 and V is TRBV19; 8 nucleotides agree with TRBD1. CDR1 LNHDA and CDR2 SQIVND come from the germline V gene (reference sequence). This CDR3 is built from 15 residues. V was pared by 8 bases and J by 2 bases, with 10 bases of the junction left unmatched. This CDR3 reads CASQLGRGPQETQYF. CDR3 nucleotide sequence: TGTGCCAGTCAACTCGGCAGGGGGCCTCAAGAGACCCAGTACTTC.

The chain joins TRBV11-2 to TRBJ1-6, with a tentative D call TRBD1 (6 bases). Trimming shortened V by 5 bases and J by 8 bases, and 10 bases separated the two germline ends. This CDR3 has 13 amino acids. Per germline, CDR1 SGHAT and CDR2 FQNNGV. Written as DNA, the CDR3 is TGTGCCAGCAGCGTAGGGGGAGATTCACCCCTCCACTTT. Protein sequence: CASSVGGDSPLHF.